Shown below are 21 T cell receptor beta chains from a single sample sequenced in a study of vaccination and CD4 T cells after COVID-19. MiXCR was run by TCRdb on the PCR reads, yielding one entry per CDR3 protein. The sample lists about 21,000 distinct CDR3 sequences; about three fifths were seen once. Sequenced here: CD4+ T cells from blood, sampled before SARS-CoV-2 vaccination. These TCRs come from a human donor who had recovered from COVID-19.

The chain has TRBV2 and TRBJ2-5, with TRBD2 matching over 8 bases. This CDR3 is 15 amino acids long. Germline CDR1 SNHLY, CDR2 FYNNEI. V lost 7 bases and J lost 1; bases outside the gene matches: 8. CDR3 bases: TGTGCCAGCAAGCCGAGAGGGACTAGCCAAGAGACCCAGTACTTC. Translated: CASKPRGTSQETQYF.

The chain is built from TRBV20-1 and TRBJ1-5; tentative D call: TRBD1 (5 bases). Trimming took off 5 bases at V and 1 base at J, with 18 bases between the two ends. This CDR3 is 16 amino acids long. CDR1 DFQATT and CDR2 SNEGSKA come from the germline V gene (reference sequence). CDR3 coding DNA: TGCAGTGCTGGGGGGACGGTCGCTAAGAGCAATCAGCCCCAGCATTTT. Amino acids: CSAGGTVAKSNQPQHF.

This clonotype has only a few counts. The V call is TRBV7-6, the J call TRBJ2-4, with D perhaps TRBD1 or TRBD2 (6 bases each). Between the trimmed V and J ends, which lost 0 bases and 14 bases, there was a span of 14 bases. The CDR3 contains 13 residues. Per germline, CDR1 SGHVS and CDR2 FNYEAQ. The CDR3 DNA is TGTGCCAGCAGCTTAGCTGCGGAGGGGGAGAAGTACTTC. Protein product: CASSLAAEGEKYF.

The genes are TRBV28 and TRBJ2-1; 12 bases align to TRBD2. Trimming at V came to 6 bases and at J to 3 bases, leaving 3 bases not matched to a gene. This CDR3 contains 15 residues. CDR1 is MDHEN and CDR2 is SYDVKM in the germline V gene. The CDR3 region is CASSKTSGSYNEQFF. DNA of the CDR3: TGTGCCAGCAGCAAGACTAGCGGGAGCTACAATGAGCAGTTCTTC.

CDR3 in amino acids: CSVVAGRVDTEAFF. The CDR3 nucleotides are TGCAGCGTTGTGGCCGGGCGGGTGGACACTGAAGCTTTCTTT. This chain uses TRBV29-1 with TRBJ1-1, with D uncertain. Trimming pared 4 bases from V and 3 bases from J, leaving 15 bases between. Per the germline V gene, CDR1 is SQVTM and CDR2 is ANQGSEA. The CDR3 runs to 14 residues.

The V call is TRBV27, the J call TRBJ1-6; D is unclear. Germline CDR1 reads MNHEY; CDR2 reads SMNVEV (reference sequence). This CDR3 contains 16 residues. V lost 5 bases to trimming and J lost 9 bases, with 20 bases between them. As DNA, the CDR3 is TGTGCCAGCAGTCTTCAACTTCTGGCCCCAATTTCACCCCTCCACTTT. The encoded protein is CASSLQLLAPISPLHF.

This chain links TRBV6-5 with TRBJ2-6; 8 nucleotides align to TRBD1. Per the germline V gene, CDR1 is MNHEY and CDR2 is SVGAGI. CDR3 length equals 17 residues. The V and J ends lost 2 bases and 1 base, in that order; junction bases with no gene match: 4. CDR3 DNA sequence: TGTGCCAGCAGTTACCAACGACAGGGGTCTGGGGCCAACGTCCTGACTTTC. It translates to CASSYQRQGSGANVLTF.

This clonotype showed up just a few times. The chain links TRBV20-1 to TRBJ2-1, with D perhaps matching TRBD1 or TRBD2 (6 bases each). This CDR3 contains 12 residues. Germline CDR1 is DFQATT and CDR2 is SNEGSKA (reference sequence). Deletions cut 7 bases from V and 9 bases from J, with 16 bases between. This CDR3 is CSGGTGGGEQFF. The CDR3 DNA reads as TGCAGTGGCGGGACCGGAGGGGGTGAGCAGTTCTTC.

This sequence joins TRBV27 and TRBJ1-5; tentative D call: TRBD1 (5 bases). Per germline, CDR1 MNHEY and CDR2 SMNVEV (reference sequence). Trimming took off 6 bases at V and 7 bases at J, with 13 bases between the two ends. This CDR3 is 13 amino acids long. This chain's CDR3 is CASSPGLRQPQHF. As DNA, the CDR3 is TGTGCCAGCAGCCCGGGACTTCGGCAGCCCCAGCATTTT.

This clonotype was counted a few times. The genes are TRBV7-8 and TRBJ2-4; D is possibly TRBD2 (6 bases). The V end was cut by 5 bases, the J end by 6 bases, with 17 bases between. The CDR3 spans 15 residues. Germline CDR1 SGHVS, CDR2 FQNEAQ. CDR3 in DNA: TGTGCCAGCAGCCTTGCCACGGGAGATCTAAACATTCAGTACTTC. This sequence encodes CASSLATGDLNIQYF.

This clonotype was detected only a few times. The rearrangement joins TRBV25-1 to TRBJ1-2; TRBD1 matches 8 bases. CDR1 MGHDK and CDR2 SYGVNS come from the germline V gene. V was pared by 6 bases and J by 1 base, with 10 bases of the junction left unmatched. The CDR3 runs to 16 residues. In nucleotides, the CDR3 is TGTGCCAGCAGAGAGGAGAGGACAGGGCATAACTATGGCTACACCTTC. It specifies CASREERTGHNYGYTF.

On this clonotype itself: At one boundary the junction diverges from the germline segment, which might be a read error. V gene TRBV7-9 combines with J gene TRBJ1-1; D perhaps matches TRBD1 (5 bases). This CDR3 has 13 residues. CDR1 and CDR2 from the germline V gene are SEHNR and FQNEAQ (reference sequence). This chain's CDR3 is CTSSLGGVTEAFF. In nucleotides, the CDR3 is TGTACCAGCAGCTTGGGGGGGGTAACTGAAGCTTTCTTT.

This clonotype was observed a handful of times. This chain links TRBV20-1 with TRBJ1-1; no firm D call. Trimming removed 6 bases at V and 4 bases at J, with 21 bases between. Germline values: CDR1 DFQATT, CDR2 SNEGSKA (reference sequence). The length of the CDR3 is 15 residues. The DNA for the CDR3 is TGCAGTGCAAGACGCATCTTAGAGGTCAGCACTGAAGCTTTCTTT. This gives the protein CSARRILEVSTEAFF.

V and J are TRBV27 and TRBJ2-7; D gene unclear. Trimming took off 2 bases at V and 3 bases at J, with 11 bases between the two ends. The germline V gene encodes CDR1 MNHEY and CDR2 SMNVEV (reference sequence). This CDR3 is 14 amino acids long. The CDR3 nucleotides are TGTGCCAGCAGTTTACTGGGGAAAGGCTACGAGCAGTACTTC. This gives the protein CASSLLGKGYEQYF.

The chain's CDR3 is CASRDRTGAHYEQYF. In DNA form, the CDR3 reads TGTGCCAGCAGGGACCGGACAGGGGCACACTACGAGCAGTACTTC. The J gene is TRBJ2-7, the V gene TRBV6-2 or TRBV6-3, with 9 bases identical to TRBD1. Germline V gene lookup returns CDR1 MNHEY and CDR2 SVGEGT. The CDR3 consists of 15 residues. Losses at the gene ends were 6 bases for V and 3 bases for J; bases not matched to a gene: 9.

This rearrangement joins TRBV20-1 to TRBJ2-3, with 9 bases matching TRBD2. CDR3 length: 14 residues. Unmatched junction bases numbered 1, after V lost 3 bases and J lost 0 bases. CDR1 and CDR2 from the germline V gene are DFQATT and SNEGSKA (reference sequence). CDR3: CSARREGSTDTQYF. The CDR3, as DNA: TGCAGTGCTAGGCGGGAGGGTAGCACAGATACGCAGTATTTT.

The chain has TRBV6-1 and TRBJ2-1; D not resolved. CDR1 MNHNS and CDR2 SASEGT come from the germline V gene. The CDR3 spans 14 residues. Trimming cost V 6 bases and J 5 bases, with 14 bases left between them. CDR3 protein: CASRRDPAHNEQFF. The CDR3 nucleotides are TGTGCCAGCAGACGAGATCCGGCGCACAATGAGCAGTTCTTC.

The rearrangement links TRBV20-1 to TRBJ1-6; 7 nucleotides agree with TRBD1. The CDR3 is made up of 14 amino acids. CDR1 DFQATT and CDR2 SNEGSKA come from the germline V gene (reference sequence). V dropped 3 bases and J dropped 7; count of bases not matched to a gene: 6. CDR3 region: CSARETGKNSPLHF. The CDR3 nucleotides are TGCAGTGCTAGGGAGACAGGGAAGAATTCACCCCTCCACTTT.

This clonotype has just a few counts. The J gene is TRBJ2-3, the V gene TRBV10-1; tentatively, D is TRBD1 (5 bases). Looked up from germline, CDR1 is WNHNN and CDR2 is SYGVQD (reference sequence). The CDR3 is 16 amino acids. The V gene lost 5 bases and the J gene lost 0 bases, with 15 bases spanning the gap. The chain's CDR3 is CASSRQATASTDTQYF. The CDR3 nucleotides are TGCGCCAGCAGTCGACAAGCGACAGCTAGCACAGATACGCAGTATTTT.

Only a few counts were recorded for this clonotype. This chain joins TRBV5-4 and TRBJ1-2; TRBD1 aligns across 7 bases. The CDR3 length is 14 residues. Germline V lookup: CDR1 SGHNT, CDR2 YYREEE (reference sequence). Losses at the gene ends were 4 bases for V and 4 bases for J; bases not matched to a gene: 7. The CDR3, as DNA: TGTGCCAGCAGCCCGGGGACAGACAGCTATGGCTACACCTTC. Its protein product is CASSPGTDSYGYTF.

The gene calls are TRBV2 and TRBJ1-4; D possibly corresponds to TRBD1 (6 bases). The V end lost 1 base, the J end lost 8 bases, and 11 bases lay between the germline ends. Germline CDR1 is SNHLY and CDR2 is FYNNEI. CDR3 length: 14 amino acids. The CDR3 DNA follows: TGTGCCAGCAGTGAAGAACAGGGAGGGGAAAAACTGTTTTTT. Its protein is CASSEEQGGEKLFF.